The clone carrying this T cell receptor beta chain has only one observation. The data are from a study of T cells in pancreatic ductal adenocarcinoma. Sequencing used immunoSEQ multiplex PCR; TCRdb keeps in-frame clones, though not all of them. The table lists approximately 19,000 clones, almost 90% of them singletons. The CDR3 runs to 14 residues. The germline V and J ends were trimmed by 3 bases and 1 base, with 9 bases remaining between them. Germline V CDR1 and CDR2: MNHEY, SMNVEV (reference sequence). Surgery without prior neoadjuvant therapy was the treatment of the selected pancreatic ductal adenocarcinoma patients.

This clonotype was sampled from a human donor with pancreatic ductal adenocarcinoma. V is TRBV27 and J is TRBJ1-1, with D tentatively TRBD1 (5 bases). The material sequenced was PBMCs. The CDR3 reads CASSFIGGNTEAFF. The CDR3 nucleotides read TGTGCCAGCAGTTTCATCGGGGGGAACACTGAAGCTTTCTTT.